The 7 T cell receptor beta chains in this list originate from one sample, sequenced in a study of T cell responses to AZD1222 COVID-19 vaccine. The method was immunoSEQ multiplex PCR; TCRdb's version includes in-frame clones alone and lacks a portion of them. Of about 93,000 clones listed, just under 90% are singletons. The specimen was peripheral blood, collected on day 0 of MenACWY control vaccination. The receptors derive from an adult in good health.

CDR3 in DNA: TGTGCCAGCAGTTACCGGGGAAGAATACGAGATGGCTACACCTTC. Its translation: CASSYRGRIRDGYTF. This rearrangement joins TRBV6-2 or TRBV6-3 to TRBJ1-2; D gene ambiguous. Per germline, CDR1 MNHEY and CDR2 SVGEGT. The V gene lost 2 bases and the J gene lost 6 bases, with 16 bases spanning the gap. The CDR3 loop spans 15 amino acids.

V and J are TRBV2 and TRBJ1-1; TRBD1 aligns across 7 bases. Trimming removed 6 bases from V and 1 base from J; junction bases left unmatched: 11. Looked up from germline, CDR1 is SNHLY and CDR2 is FYNNEI. CDR3 length: 16 residues. The CDR3 loop is CASRFTGVRGNTEAFF. CDR3 DNA sequence: TGTGCCAGCAGATTCACAGGGGTTCGAGGGAACACTGAAGCTTTCTTT.

The rearrangement links TRBV7-9 to TRBJ2-7; D not resolved. The CDR3 sequence is 12 residues long. Germline V lookup: CDR1 SEHNR, CDR2 FQNEAQ (reference sequence). V lost 1 base and J 2 bases, leaving 3 bases between the germline ends. The CDR3 DNA sequence: TGTGCCAGCAGCTTAGTCACCTACGAGCAGTACTTC. Its protein product is CASSLVTYEQYF. Looking up the rest from reference TRBV7-9 and TRBJ2-7 gives the full variable domain: DTGVSQNPRHKITKRGQNVTFRCDPISEHNRLYWYRQTLGQGPEFLTYFQNEAQLEKSRLLSDRFSAERPKGSFSTLEIQRTEQGDSAMYLCASSLVTYEQYFGPGTRLTVT.

The chain has TRBV10-3 and TRBJ1-6; tentatively, D is TRBD1 (5 bases). The V gene lost 2 bases and the J gene lost 10 bases, with 12 bases spanning the gap. The germline V gene has CDR1 ENHRY and CDR2 SYGVKD. The CDR3 spans 14 residues. CDR3 nucleotide sequence: TGTGCCATCAGTGAGGGGGGAATAGGATCACCCCTCCACTTT. This translates into CAISEGGIGSPLHF.

The count of this clone is one. The rearrangement uses TRBV6-5 and TRBJ2-7; D not resolved. The CDR3 extends over 12 amino acids. V lost 10 bases to trimming and J lost 0 bases, with 10 bases between them. Germline V gives CDR1 MNHEY, CDR2 SVGAGI. The CDR3 DNA is TGTGCCACCCCGTGGGACTCCTACGAGCAGTACTTC. The encoded protein is CATPWDSYEQYF.

The gene calls are TRBV4-3 and TRBJ2-7; 8 bases are shared with TRBD2. The ends lost 5 bases at V and 4 bases at J; junction bases unmatched: 7. The CDR3 runs 14 residues. Per germline, CDR1 LGHNA and CDR2 YSLEER. The DNA of the CDR3 is TGCGCCAGCAGCTTTAGCGGGGCCAGATACGAGCAGTACTTC. Its translation: CASSFSGARYEQYF.

V is TRBV9 and J is TRBJ2-5; D tentatively reads TRBD1 or TRBD2 (6 bases each). The CDR3 length is 15 residues. Looked up from germline, CDR1 is SGDLS and CDR2 is YYNGEE. The germline V and J ends were trimmed by 0 bases and 4 bases, with 13 bases remaining between them. Here the CDR3 DNA reads TGTGCCAGCAGCGTAGAGGGGGGAGGAGGAGAGACCCAGTACTTC. The encoded protein is CASSVEGGGGETQYF.